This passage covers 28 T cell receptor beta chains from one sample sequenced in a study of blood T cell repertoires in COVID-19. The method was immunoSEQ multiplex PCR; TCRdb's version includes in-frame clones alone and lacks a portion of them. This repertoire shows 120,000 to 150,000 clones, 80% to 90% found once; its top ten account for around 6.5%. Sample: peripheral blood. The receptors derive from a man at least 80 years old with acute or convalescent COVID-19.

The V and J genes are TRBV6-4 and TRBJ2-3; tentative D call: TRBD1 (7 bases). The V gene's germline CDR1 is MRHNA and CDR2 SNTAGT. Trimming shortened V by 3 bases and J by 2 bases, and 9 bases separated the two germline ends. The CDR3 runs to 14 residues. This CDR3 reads CASSEEGATDTQYF. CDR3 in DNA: TGTGCCAGCAGTGAGGAGGGGGCCACAGATACGCAGTATTTT.

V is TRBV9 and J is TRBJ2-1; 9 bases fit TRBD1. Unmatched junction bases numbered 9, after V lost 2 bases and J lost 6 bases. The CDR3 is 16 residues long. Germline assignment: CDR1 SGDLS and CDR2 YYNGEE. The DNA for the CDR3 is TGTGCCAGCAGCGTCCGTACCGGGACAGGGTTCAATGAGCAGTTCTTC. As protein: CASSVRTGTGFNEQFF.

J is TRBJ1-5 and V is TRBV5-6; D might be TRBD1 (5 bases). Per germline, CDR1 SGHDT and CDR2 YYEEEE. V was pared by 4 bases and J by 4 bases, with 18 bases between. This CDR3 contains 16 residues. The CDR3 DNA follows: TGTGCCAGCAGCCTAGGACCTCCCCGGGGGAATCAGCCCCAGCATTTT. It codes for CASSLGPPRGNQPQHF.

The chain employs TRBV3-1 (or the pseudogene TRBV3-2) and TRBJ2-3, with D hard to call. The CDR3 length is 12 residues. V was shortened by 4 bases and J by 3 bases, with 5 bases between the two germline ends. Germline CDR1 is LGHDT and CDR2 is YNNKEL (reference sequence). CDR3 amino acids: CASSLTTDTQYF. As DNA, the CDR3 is TGTGCCAGCAGCCTAACTACAGATACGCAGTATTTT.

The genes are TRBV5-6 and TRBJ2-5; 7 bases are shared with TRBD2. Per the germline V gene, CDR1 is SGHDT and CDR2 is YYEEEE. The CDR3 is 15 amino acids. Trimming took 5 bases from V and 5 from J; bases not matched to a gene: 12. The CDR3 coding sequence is TGTGCCAGCAGTTCGTGGACTAGTCTCCGGGAGACCCAGTACTTC. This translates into CASSSWTSLRETQYF.

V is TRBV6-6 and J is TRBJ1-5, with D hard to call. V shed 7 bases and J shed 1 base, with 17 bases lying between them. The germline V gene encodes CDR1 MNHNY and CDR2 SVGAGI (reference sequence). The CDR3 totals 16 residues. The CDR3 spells CASKLTAAGSNQPQHF. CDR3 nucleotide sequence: TGTGCCAGCAAATTAACGGCGGCCGGCAGCAATCAGCCCCAGCATTTT.

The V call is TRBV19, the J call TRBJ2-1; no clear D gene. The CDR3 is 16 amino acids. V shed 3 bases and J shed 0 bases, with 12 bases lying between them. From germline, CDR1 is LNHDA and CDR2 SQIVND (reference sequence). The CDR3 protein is CASSIRRPSSYNEQFF. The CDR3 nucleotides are TGTGCCAGTAGTATCCGGCGGCCCAGCTCCTACAATGAGCAGTTCTTC.

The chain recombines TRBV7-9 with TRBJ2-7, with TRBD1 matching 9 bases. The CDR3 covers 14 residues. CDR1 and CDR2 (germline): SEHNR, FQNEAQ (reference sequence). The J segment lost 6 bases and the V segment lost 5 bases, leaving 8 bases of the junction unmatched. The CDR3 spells CASSLGQGSVEQYF. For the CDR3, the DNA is TGTGCCAGCAGCCTGGGACAGGGTTCGGTCGAGCAGTACTTC.

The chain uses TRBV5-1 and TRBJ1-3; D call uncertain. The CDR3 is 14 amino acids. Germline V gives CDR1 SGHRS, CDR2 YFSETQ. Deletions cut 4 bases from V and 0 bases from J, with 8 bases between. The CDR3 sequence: CASSAPDSGNTIYF. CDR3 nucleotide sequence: TGCGCCAGCAGCGCACCAGACTCTGGAAACACCATATATTTT.

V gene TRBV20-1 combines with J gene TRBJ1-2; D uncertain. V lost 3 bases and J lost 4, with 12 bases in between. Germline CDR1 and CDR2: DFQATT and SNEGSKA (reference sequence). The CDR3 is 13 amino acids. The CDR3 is CSASSRTIYGYTF. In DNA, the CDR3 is TGCAGTGCTAGTAGCCGAACGATCTATGGCTACACCTTC.

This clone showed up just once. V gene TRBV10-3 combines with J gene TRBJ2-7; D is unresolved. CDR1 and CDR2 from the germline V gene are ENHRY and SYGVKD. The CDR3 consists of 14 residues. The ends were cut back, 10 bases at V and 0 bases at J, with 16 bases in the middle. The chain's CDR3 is CATGDSKSSYEQYF. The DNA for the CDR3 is TGTGCCACCGGAGATAGCAAAAGCTCCTACGAGCAGTACTTC.

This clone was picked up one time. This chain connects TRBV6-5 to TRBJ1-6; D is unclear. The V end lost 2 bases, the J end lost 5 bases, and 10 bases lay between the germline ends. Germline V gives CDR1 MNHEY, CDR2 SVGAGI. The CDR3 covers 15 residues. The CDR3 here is CASSYAVVNNSPLHF. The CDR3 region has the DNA TGTGCCAGCAGTTACGCGGTAGTTAATAATTCACCCCTCCACTTT.

CDR3 bases: TGCAGCGTTGATAGTGGTGTTGGCTATGGCTACACCTTC. Amino acids: CSVDSGVGYGYTF. V usage is TRBV29-1 and J usage is TRBJ1-2, with D hard to call. V was clipped by 3 bases and J by 4 bases, with 12 bases between them. The V gene's germline CDR1 is SQVTM and CDR2 ANQGSEA. The CDR3 runs 13 residues.

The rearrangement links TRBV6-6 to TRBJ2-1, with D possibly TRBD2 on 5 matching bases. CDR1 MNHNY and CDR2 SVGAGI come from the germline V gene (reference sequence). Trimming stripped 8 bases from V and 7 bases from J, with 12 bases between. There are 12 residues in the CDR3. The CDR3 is CASSRGTNEQFF. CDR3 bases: TGTGCCAGCTCCCGGGGTACTAATGAGCAGTTCTTC.

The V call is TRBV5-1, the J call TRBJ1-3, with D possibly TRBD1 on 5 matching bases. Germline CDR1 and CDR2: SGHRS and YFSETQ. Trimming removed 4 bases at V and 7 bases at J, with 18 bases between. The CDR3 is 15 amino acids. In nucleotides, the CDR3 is TGCGCCAGCAGCGAGAACGGGGGTATTTCGAACACCATATATTTT. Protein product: CASSENGGISNTIYF.

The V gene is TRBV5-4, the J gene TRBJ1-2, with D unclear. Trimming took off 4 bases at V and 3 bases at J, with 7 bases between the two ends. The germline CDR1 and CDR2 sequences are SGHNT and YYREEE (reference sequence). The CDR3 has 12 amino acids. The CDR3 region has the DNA TGTGCCAGCAGCCCCGGGTACTATGGCTACACCTTC. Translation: CASSPGYYGYTF.

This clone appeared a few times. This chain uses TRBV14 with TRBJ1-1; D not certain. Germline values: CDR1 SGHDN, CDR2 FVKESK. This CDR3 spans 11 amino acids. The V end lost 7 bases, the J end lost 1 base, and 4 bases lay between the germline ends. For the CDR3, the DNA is TGTGCCAGCAACGGGAACACTGAAGCTTTCTTT. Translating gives CASNGNTEAFF.

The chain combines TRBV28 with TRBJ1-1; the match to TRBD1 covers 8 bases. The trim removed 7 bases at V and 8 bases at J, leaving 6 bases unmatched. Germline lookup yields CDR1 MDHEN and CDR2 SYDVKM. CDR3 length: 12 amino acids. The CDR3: CASTLRDREAFF. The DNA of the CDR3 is TGTGCCAGCACACTAAGGGACAGGGAAGCTTTCTTT.

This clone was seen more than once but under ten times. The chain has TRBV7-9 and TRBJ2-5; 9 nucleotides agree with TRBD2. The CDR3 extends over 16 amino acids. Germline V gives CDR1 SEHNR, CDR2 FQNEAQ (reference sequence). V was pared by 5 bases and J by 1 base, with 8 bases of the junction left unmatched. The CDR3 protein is CASSQRAGGVQETQYF. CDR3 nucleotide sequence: TGTGCCAGCAGCCAGCGGGCGGGAGGGGTCCAAGAGACCCAGTACTTC.

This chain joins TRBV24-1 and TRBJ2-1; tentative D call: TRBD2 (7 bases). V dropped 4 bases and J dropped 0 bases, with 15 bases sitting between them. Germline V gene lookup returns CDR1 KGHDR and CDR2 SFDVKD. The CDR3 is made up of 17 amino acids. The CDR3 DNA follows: TGTGCCACCAGTGACTTAGGGGGGGACTCCTCCTACAATGAGCAGTTCTTC. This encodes CATSDLGGDSSYNEQFF.

The CDR3 DNA reads TGTGCCAGCTTCGGGCAGGGGGGCGGTGGCTACACCTTC. This translates into CASFGQGGGGYTF. V is TRBV28 and J is TRBJ1-2; the match to TRBD1 covers 7 bases. Trimming cost V 8 bases and J 7 bases; bases outside gene matches: 10. Germline-derived CDR1 and CDR2 are MDHEN and SYDVKM. The CDR3 has 13 amino acids.

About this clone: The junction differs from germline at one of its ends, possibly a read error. The CDR3 coding sequence is TGCAGTGCTAGTGGGGCCTCCCTCTTC. The encoded protein is CSASGASLF. J is TRBJ1-2 and V is TRBV20-1; a weak D match, TRBD1 (5 bases). The germline V gene encodes CDR1 DFQATT and CDR2 SNEGSKA (reference sequence). This CDR3 has 9 amino acids.

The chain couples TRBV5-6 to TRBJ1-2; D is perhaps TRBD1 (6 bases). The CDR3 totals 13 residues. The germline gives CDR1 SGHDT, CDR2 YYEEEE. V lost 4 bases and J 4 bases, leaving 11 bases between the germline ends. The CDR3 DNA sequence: TGTGCCAGCAGCATCGGCAGGGGCTATGGCTACACCTTC. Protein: CASSIGRGYGYTF.

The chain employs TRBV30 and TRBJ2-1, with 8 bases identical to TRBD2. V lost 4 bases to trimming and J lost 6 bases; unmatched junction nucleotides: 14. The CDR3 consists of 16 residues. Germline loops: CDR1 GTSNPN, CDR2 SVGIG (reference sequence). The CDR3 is CAWTAPSGSGRNEQFF. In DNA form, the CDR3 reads TGTGCCTGGACCGCCCCGAGCGGGAGTGGGCGCAATGAGCAGTTCTTC.

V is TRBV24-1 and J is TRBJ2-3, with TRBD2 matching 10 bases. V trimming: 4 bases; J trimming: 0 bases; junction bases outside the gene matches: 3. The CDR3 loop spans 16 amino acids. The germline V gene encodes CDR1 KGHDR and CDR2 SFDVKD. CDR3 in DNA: TGTGCCACCAGTGACATAGCGGGGGGCAGCACAGATACGCAGTATTTT. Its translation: CATSDIAGGSTDTQYF.

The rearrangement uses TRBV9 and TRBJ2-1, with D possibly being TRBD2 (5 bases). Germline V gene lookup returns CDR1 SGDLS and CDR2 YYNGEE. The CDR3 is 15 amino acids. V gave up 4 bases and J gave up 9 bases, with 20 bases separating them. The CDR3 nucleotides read TGTGCCAGCAGCCCCCCCAGCGGAGGCGGAGGTGAGCAGTTCTTC. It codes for CASSPPSGGGGEQFF.

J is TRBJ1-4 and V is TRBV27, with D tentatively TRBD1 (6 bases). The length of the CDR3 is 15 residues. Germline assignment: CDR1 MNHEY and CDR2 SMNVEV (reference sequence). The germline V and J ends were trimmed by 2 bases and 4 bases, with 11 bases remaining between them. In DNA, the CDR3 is TGTGCCAGCAGTTTAGGGGCAGGGGTTAATGAAAAACTGTTTTTT. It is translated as CASSLGAGVNEKLFF.

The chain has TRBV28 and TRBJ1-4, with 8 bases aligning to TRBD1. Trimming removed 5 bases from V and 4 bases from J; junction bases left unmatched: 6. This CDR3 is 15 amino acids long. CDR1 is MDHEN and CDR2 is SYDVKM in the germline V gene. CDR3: CASSETGVGNEKLFF. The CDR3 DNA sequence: TGTGCCAGCAGTGAGACAGGGGTCGGTAATGAAAAACTGTTTTTT.